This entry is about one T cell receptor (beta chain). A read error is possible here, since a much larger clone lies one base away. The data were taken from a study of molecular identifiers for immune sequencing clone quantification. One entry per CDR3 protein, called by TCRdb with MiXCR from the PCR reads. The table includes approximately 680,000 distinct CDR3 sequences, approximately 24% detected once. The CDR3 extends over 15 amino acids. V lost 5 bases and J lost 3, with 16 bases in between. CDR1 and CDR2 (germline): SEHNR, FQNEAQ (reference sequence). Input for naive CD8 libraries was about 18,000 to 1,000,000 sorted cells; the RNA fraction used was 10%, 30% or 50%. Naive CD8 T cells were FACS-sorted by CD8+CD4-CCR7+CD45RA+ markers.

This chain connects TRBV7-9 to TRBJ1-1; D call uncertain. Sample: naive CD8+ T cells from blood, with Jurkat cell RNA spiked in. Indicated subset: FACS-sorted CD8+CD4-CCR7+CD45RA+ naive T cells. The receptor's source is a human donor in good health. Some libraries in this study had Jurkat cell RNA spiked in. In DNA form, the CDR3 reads TGTGCCAGCAGCATAGATCTGGGATTTGACACTGAAGCTTTCTTT. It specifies CASSIDLGFDTEAFF.